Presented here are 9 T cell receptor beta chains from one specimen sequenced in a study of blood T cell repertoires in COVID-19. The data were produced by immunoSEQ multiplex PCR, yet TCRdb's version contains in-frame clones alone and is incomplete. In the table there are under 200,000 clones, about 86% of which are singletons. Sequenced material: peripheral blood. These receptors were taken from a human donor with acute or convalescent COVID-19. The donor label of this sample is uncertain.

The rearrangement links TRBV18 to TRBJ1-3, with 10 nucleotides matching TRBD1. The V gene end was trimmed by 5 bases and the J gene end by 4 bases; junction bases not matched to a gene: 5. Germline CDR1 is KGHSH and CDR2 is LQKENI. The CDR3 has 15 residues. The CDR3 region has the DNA TGTGCCAGCTCAAGAGACAGGGGGCCAGGAAACACCATATATTTT. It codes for CASSRDRGPGNTIYF.

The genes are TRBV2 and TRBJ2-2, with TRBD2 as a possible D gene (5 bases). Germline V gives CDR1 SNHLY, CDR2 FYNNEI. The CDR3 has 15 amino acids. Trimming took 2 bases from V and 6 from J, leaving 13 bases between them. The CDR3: CASSERGVWPGELFF. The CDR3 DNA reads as TGTGCCAGCAGTGAACGGGGTGTATGGCCCGGGGAGCTGTTTTTT.

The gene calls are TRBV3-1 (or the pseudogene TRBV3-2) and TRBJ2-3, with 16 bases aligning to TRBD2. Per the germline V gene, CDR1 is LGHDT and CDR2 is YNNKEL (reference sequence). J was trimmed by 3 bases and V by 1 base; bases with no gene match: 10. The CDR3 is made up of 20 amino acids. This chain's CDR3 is CASSQVTLGLAGGPTDTQYF. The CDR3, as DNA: TGTGCCAGCAGCCAAGTCACCCTGGGACTAGCGGGAGGGCCGACAGATACGCAGTATTTT.

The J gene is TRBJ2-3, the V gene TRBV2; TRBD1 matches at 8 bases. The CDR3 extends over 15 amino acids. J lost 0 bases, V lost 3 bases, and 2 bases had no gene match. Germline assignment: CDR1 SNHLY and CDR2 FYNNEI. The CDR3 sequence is CASSDDRGSTDTQYF. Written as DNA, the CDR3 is TGTGCCAGCAGTGACGACAGGGGAAGCACAGATACGCAGTATTTT.

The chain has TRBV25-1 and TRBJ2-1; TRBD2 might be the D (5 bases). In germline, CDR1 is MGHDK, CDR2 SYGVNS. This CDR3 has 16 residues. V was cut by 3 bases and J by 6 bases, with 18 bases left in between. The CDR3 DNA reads TGTGCCAGCAGTGATACGTTGAGGAGCGGTAGCAATGAGCAGTTCTTC. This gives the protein CASSDTLRSGSNEQFF.

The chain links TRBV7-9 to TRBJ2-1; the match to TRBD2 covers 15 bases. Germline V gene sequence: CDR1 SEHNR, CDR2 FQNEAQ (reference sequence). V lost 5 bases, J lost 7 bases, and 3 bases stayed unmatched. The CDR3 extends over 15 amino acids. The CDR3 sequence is CASSLGLAGGNEQFF. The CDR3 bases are TGTGCCAGCAGCCTCGGACTAGCGGGAGGGAATGAGCAGTTCTTC. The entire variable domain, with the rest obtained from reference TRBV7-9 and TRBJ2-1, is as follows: DTGVSQNPRHKITKRGQNVTFRCDPISEHNRLYWYRQTLGQGPEFLTYFQNEAQLEKSRLLSDRFSAERPKGSFSTLEIQRTEQGDSAMYLCASSLGLAGGNEQFFGPGTRLTVL.

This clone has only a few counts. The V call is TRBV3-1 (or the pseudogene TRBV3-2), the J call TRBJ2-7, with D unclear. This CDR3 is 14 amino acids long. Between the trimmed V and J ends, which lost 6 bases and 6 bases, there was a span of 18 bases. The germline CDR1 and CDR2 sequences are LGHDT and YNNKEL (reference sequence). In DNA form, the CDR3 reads TGTGCCAGCAGTCCACTTCTAGTTCAAGCCGAGCAGTACTTC. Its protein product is CASSPLLVQAEQYF.

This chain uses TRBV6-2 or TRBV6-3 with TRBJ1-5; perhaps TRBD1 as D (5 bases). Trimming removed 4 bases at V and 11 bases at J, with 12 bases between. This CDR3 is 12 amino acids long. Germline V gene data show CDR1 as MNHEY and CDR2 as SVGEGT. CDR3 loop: CASSSVGGSQHF. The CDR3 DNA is TGTGCCAGCAGTTCCGTGGGGGGGTCCCAGCATTTT.

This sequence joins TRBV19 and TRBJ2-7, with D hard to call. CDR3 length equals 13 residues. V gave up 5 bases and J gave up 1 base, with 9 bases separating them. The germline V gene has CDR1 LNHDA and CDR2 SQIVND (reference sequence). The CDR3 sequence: CASSPDLSYEQYF. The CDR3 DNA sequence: TGTGCCAGTAGTCCAGATCTTTCCTACGAGCAGTACTTC.